This T cell receptor (beta chain) was sequenced during a study of spatial heterogeneity in lung cancer. As regards this clonotype: What it binds is unknown.

The study, taken as a whole, reports: Ubiquitous expanded tumor TCRs were observed in blood more at resection than follow-up.

Time point denoted: blood at routine non-recurrence follow-up after resection. Sequencing was performed on whole RNA extracted from tumor and nontumor lung tissue, or from frozen PBMC, and the material was left unsorted. Germline CDR1 is DFQATT and CDR2 is SNEGSKA (reference sequence). V was pared by 7 bases and J by 1 base, with 4 bases between. This CDR3 contains 10 residues. Each TCR cDNA molecule carried a unique molecular identifier. TCRdb re-analysed the 5' RACE reads in MiXCR, keeping a single row per CDR3 protein. The sample shows under 150,000 distinct CDR3 sequences, about 10% of them seen only once.

This chain links TRBV20-1 with TRBJ1-2; unclear D gene. Sample: PBMCs, taken at follow-up. This receptor was obtained from a female donor with early-stage non-small cell lung cancer. CDR3 loop: CSGGNYGYTF. CDR3 nucleotide sequence: TGCAGTGGGGGTAACTATGGCTACACCTTC.